The 21 T cell receptor beta chains presented below share a single source sample, sequenced in a study of T cells in Graves' hyperthyroidism and ophthalmopathy. The source material, RNA transcripts, was used to amplify TCR beta CDR3 regions. TCR CDR3 regions were first amplified by RT-PCR with HTBI primers. Using its own MiXCR run on the multiplex PCR reads, TCRdb lists one record per CDR3 protein. The sample lists approximately 610,000 distinct CDR3 sequences; about 15% were seen once. Material: blood. The receptors come from a woman aged 35 to 49 with Graves' ophthalmopathy.

This sequence joins TRBV6-2 or TRBV6-3 and TRBJ2-2; D remains ambiguous. Per the germline V gene, CDR1 is MNHEY and CDR2 is SVGEGT. The CDR3 length is 11 residues. Trimming shortened V by 7 bases and J by 5 bases, and 5 bases separated the two germline ends. CDR3 DNA sequence: TGTGCCAGCAACGATACCGGGGAGCTGTTTTTT. Translation gives CASNDTGELFF.

The genes are TRBV28 and TRBJ2-5; 8 nucleotides agree with TRBD2. V shed 3 bases and J 0 bases; nucleotides not matched to a gene: 15. CDR3 length equals 19 residues. Germline CDR1 MDHEN, CDR2 SYDVKM. The DNA of the CDR3 is TGTGCCAGCAGTTTTTATCCTTATTATAGCGGGGAGTACCAAGAGACCCAGTACTTC. Translation gives CASSFYPYYSGEYQETQYF.

This clonotype was seen many times. V and J are TRBV12-3 or TRBV12-4 and TRBJ1-5, with a tentative D call TRBD1 (6 bases). The CDR3 is 16 residues long. Trimming removed 3 bases at V and 2 bases at J, with 14 bases between. The CDR3 loop is CASSLGGLSGNQPQHF. CDR3 sequence (DNA): TGTGCCAGCAGTTTGGGGGGCCTTTCGGGCAATCAGCCCCAGCATTTT.

This clonotype has at least ten counts. The rearrangement links TRBV30 to TRBJ2-6; D unclear. V gave up 7 bases and J gave up 0 bases, with 7 bases separating them. Germline CDR1 and CDR2: GTSNPN and SVGIG (reference sequence). CDR3 length: 13 residues. CDR3 protein: CAFPGSGANVLTF. The DNA for the CDR3 is TGTGCCTTCCCAGGCTCTGGGGCCAACGTCCTGACTTTC.

This clonotype was detected ten times or more. The rearrangement links TRBV10-3 to TRBJ2-6, with TRBD1 matching over 9 bases. The germline gives CDR1 ENHRY, CDR2 SYGVKD. This CDR3 contains 16 residues. Losses at the gene ends were 4 bases for V and 3 bases for J; bases not matched to a gene: 4. The CDR3 loop is CAISGTGAFGANVLTF. CDR3 nucleotide sequence: TGTGCCATCAGTGGGACAGGGGCTTTTGGGGCCAACGTCCTGACTTTC.

This clonotype showed up many times. This sequence joins TRBV27 and TRBJ2-7, with D tentatively TRBD1 (6 bases). Trimming left V 5 bases short and J 3 bases short, with 14 bases between. This CDR3 is built from 14 residues. CDR1 and CDR2 from the germline V gene are MNHEY and SMNVEV (reference sequence). In nucleotides, the CDR3 is TGTGCCAGCAGTGCCGGGACACTCATCTACGAGCAGTACTTC. Residues: CASSAGTLIYEQYF.

This clonotype was observed many times. The gene calls are TRBV19 and TRBJ1-1; no firm D call. The V end was cut by 3 bases, the J end by 1 base, with 6 bases between. The CDR3 is 13 amino acids. Looked up from germline, CDR1 is LNHDA and CDR2 is SQIVND (reference sequence). The CDR3 spells CASSISSNTEAFF. The DNA of the CDR3 is TGTGCCAGTAGTATTTCCTCGAACACTGAAGCTTTCTTT.

This clonotype was observed a few times. V is TRBV4-2 and J is TRBJ1-5; D is possibly TRBD1 (6 bases). From germline, CDR1 is LGHNA and CDR2 YNFKEQ. The CDR3 has 17 amino acids. Trimming shortened V by 0 bases and J by 2 bases, and 14 bases separated the two germline ends. The CDR3 DNA reads as TGTGCCAGCAGCCAAGAGGACAGAGGATATGGCAATCAGCCCCAGCATTTT. This gives the protein CASSQEDRGYGNQPQHF.

This chain joins TRBV5-4 and TRBJ2-7; D may correspond to TRBD1 or TRBD2 (5 bases each). V was trimmed by 0 bases and J by 0 bases, leaving 16 bases between them. This CDR3 spans 17 amino acids. Germline lookup yields CDR1 SGHNT and CDR2 YYREEE (reference sequence). CDR3 protein: CASSLGRTGTLSYEQYF. In nucleotides, the CDR3 is TGTGCCAGCAGCTTGGGAAGGACCGGGACCCTCTCCTACGAGCAGTACTTC. Full variable domain (outside the CDR3, taken from reference TRBV5-4 and TRBJ2-7): ETGVTQSPTHLIKTRGQQVTLRCSSQSGHNTVSWYQQALGQGPQFIFQYYREEENGRGNFPPRFSGLQFPNYSSELNVNALELDDSALYLCASSLGRTGTLSYEQYFGPGTRLTVT.

This clonotype came up many times. The V and J genes are TRBV5-1 and TRBJ2-7, with 7 bases identical to TRBD2. This CDR3 comprises 15 residues. Germline loops: CDR1 SGHRS, CDR2 YFSETQ. Unmatched junction bases numbered 8, after V lost 2 bases and J lost 3 bases. CDR3 sequence (DNA): TGCGCCAGCAGCTTAGGGTGGGGGGGGATCTACGAGCAGTACTTC. Translated, it gives CASSLGWGGIYEQYF.

This clonotype was counted many times. The chain combines TRBV12-3 or TRBV12-4 with TRBJ2-7; D may be TRBD1 (5 bases). CDR3 size: 13 residues. Deletions cut 8 bases from V and 7 bases from J, with 18 bases between. The CDR3 is CASRAWGHGEQYF. The CDR3 nucleotides are TGTGCCAGCCGGGCTTGGGGCCATGGGGAGCAGTACTTC.

This rearrangement joins TRBV20-1 to TRBJ1-6, with D hard to call. Germline-derived CDR1 and CDR2 are DFQATT and SNEGSKA (reference sequence). There are 13 residues in the CDR3. Trimming stripped 0 bases from V and 7 bases from J, with 7 bases between. The CDR3 sequence: CSARDLGNSPLHF. In DNA form, the CDR3 reads TGCAGTGCTAGAGATTTAGGGAATTCACCCCTCCACTTT.

This clonotype was picked up a small number of times. J is TRBJ2-7 and V is TRBV6-1; D possibly uses TRBD1 or TRBD2 (5 bases each). The V and J ends lost 6 bases and 5 bases respectively, with 17 bases between them. The CDR3 contains 14 residues. Germline lookup yields CDR1 MNHNS and CDR2 SASEGT. CDR3 bases: TGTGCCAGCAGGTCCGGGACGGACCAGGACGAGCAGTACTTC. It codes for CASRSGTDQDEQYF.

This clonotype was seen at least ten times. CDR3 coding DNA: TGTGCCAGTCGGACAGAGAACAATCAGCCCCAGCATTTT. Translated, it gives CASRTENNQPQHF. The chain carries TRBV6-5 and TRBJ1-5; a weak D match, TRBD1 (6 bases). Trimming took off 9 bases at V and 3 bases at J, with 12 bases between the two ends. Germline lookup yields CDR1 MNHEY and CDR2 SVGAGI. The CDR3 contains 13 residues.

This clonotype came up a few times. The chain uses TRBV28 and TRBJ1-1; TRBD1 matches at 12 bases. CDR1 is MDHEN and CDR2 is SYDVKM in the germline V gene. V was pared by 10 bases and J by 11 bases, with 20 bases of the junction left unmatched. There are 16 residues in the CDR3. The chain's CDR3 is CATLPGTGGGGRLAFF. In DNA form, the CDR3 reads TGTGCCACGCTGCCCGGGACAGGGGGCGGGGGGCGGTTGGCTTTCTTT.

This clonotype was seen repeatedly, ten times or more. Compared with germline, one end of the junction differs, possibly owing to a read error. The chain is built from TRBV3-1 and TRBJ1-2; weak D call: TRBD1 (5 bases). This CDR3 has 15 amino acids. From germline, CDR1 is LGHDT and CDR2 YNNKEL (reference sequence). CDR3 DNA: TGTGCCAGCAGTCAAGGGGCGTCGGGTGGCTATGGCTACACCTTC. It yields the protein CASSQGASGGYGYTF.

This clonotype was counted only a few times. The J gene is TRBJ2-2, the V gene TRBV9; D is possibly TRBD1 (5 bases). This CDR3 comprises 15 residues. In germline, CDR1 is SGDLS, CDR2 YYNGEE. Trimming left V 0 bases short and J 5 bases short, with 11 bases between. The CDR3 nucleotides read TGTGCCAGCAGCGTAGGGGGCGCGACGACCGGGGAGCTGTTTTTT. The encoded protein is CASSVGGATTGELFF.

The gene calls are TRBV2 and TRBJ1-1, with D possibly matching TRBD1 (5 bases). CDR3 length equals 12 residues. V dropped 3 bases and J dropped 10 bases, with 12 bases sitting between them. CDR1 is SNHLY, CDR2 FYNNEI, per germline. The DNA of the CDR3 is TGTGCCAGCAGTGACAGAGGGGTTAGAGCTTTCTTT. Protein sequence: CASSDRGVRAFF.

This clonotype was recorded only once. V is TRBV18 and J is TRBJ1-1, with 7 positions matching TRBD1. The germline V gene has CDR1 KGHSH and CDR2 LQKENI. V was clipped by 0 bases and J by 4 bases; unmatched bases: 5. The CDR3 loop spans 15 amino acids. This chain's CDR3 is CASSPPSTGSTEAFF. CDR3 DNA sequence: TGTGCCAGCTCACCACCGTCGACAGGGAGCACTGAAGCTTTCTTT.

This clonotype was seen more than once but under ten times. CDR3 in amino acids: CASSRDDRGLGYTF. The CDR3 region has the DNA TGTGCCAGCAGCCGAGATGACAGGGGACTGGGCTACACCTTC. The chain joins TRBV7-6 to TRBJ1-2, with 8 bases aligning to TRBD1. V shed 5 bases and J 8 bases; nucleotides not matched to a gene: 10. CDR1 and CDR2 (germline): SGHVS, FNYEAQ. This CDR3 has 14 amino acids.

This clonotype was detected ten times or more. This chain connects TRBV7-9 to TRBJ1-2; the D is unclear. There are 12 residues in the CDR3. Germline lookup yields CDR1 SEHNR and CDR2 FQNEAQ (reference sequence). Trimming pared 3 bases from V and 6 bases from J, leaving 8 bases between. The CDR3 DNA follows: TGTGCCAGCAGCTTGGATTTTCATGGCTACACCTTC. Protein product: CASSLDFHGYTF.